The entry below gives a single T cell receptor (beta chain) sequence along with its context. The data belong to a study of control samples from healthy donors and cancer patients. Libraries were prepared by immunoSEQ multiplex PCR; TCRdb keeps only in-frame clonotypes and omits some of them. This sample carries about 140,000 clones, about 88% of them seen once, and the ten largest clones take roughly 8.7%. Germline loops: CDR1 SGHRS, CDR2 YFSETQ. Trimming left V 9 bases short and J 7 bases short, with 17 bases between. This CDR3 contains 14 residues. Specimen: blood. The receptor's source is a woman aged 25 to 39 in good health. The rearrangement uses TRBV5-1 and TRBJ1-6, with a weak D call TRBD1 (5 bases). The CDR3: CATAVGQENSPLHF. CDR3 DNA sequence: TGCGCCACCGCAGTGGGGCAGGAAAATTCACCCCTCCACTTT.